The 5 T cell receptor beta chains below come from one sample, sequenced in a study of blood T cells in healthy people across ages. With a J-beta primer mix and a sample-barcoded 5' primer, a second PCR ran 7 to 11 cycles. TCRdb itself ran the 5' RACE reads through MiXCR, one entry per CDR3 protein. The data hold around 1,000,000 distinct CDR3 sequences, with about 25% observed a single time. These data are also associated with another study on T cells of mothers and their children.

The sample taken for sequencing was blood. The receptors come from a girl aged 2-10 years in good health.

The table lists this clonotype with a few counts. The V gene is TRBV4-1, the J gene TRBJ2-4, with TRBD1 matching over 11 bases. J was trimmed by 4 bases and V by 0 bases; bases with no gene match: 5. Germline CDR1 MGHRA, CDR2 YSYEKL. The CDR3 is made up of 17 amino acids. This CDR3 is CASSQEGGTGGKNIQYF. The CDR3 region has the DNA TGCGCCAGCAGCCAAGAGGGCGGGACAGGGGGGAAAAACATTCAGTACTTC.

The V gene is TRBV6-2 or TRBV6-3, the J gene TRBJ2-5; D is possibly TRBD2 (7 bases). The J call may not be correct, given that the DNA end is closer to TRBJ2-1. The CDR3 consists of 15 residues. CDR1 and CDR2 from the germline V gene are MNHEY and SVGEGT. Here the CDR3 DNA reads TGTGCCAGCAGGACCCGGGGGGATCCCAGGGGTGAGCAGTTCTTC. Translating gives CASRTRGDPRGEQFF.

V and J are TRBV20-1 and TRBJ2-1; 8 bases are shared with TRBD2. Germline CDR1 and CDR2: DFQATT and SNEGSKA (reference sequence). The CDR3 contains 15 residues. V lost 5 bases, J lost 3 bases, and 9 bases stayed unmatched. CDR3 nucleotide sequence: TGCAGTGCTGCGGATAGCGGGATCTTCTACAATGAGCAGTTCTTC. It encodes CSAADSGIFYNEQFF.

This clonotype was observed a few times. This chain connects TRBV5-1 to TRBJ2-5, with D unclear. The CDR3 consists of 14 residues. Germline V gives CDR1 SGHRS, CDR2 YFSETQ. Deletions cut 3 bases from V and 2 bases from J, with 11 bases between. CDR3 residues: CASSSWGRQETQYF. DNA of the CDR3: TGCGCCAGCAGCTCCTGGGGTAGGCAAGAGACCCAGTACTTC.

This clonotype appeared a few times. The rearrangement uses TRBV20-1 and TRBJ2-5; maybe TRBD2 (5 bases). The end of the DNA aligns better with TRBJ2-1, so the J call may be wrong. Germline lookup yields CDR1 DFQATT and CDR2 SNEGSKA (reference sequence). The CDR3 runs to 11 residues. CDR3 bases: TGCAGTGCTAGGAGGGATAATCAGCAGTTCTTC. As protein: CSARRDNQQFF.